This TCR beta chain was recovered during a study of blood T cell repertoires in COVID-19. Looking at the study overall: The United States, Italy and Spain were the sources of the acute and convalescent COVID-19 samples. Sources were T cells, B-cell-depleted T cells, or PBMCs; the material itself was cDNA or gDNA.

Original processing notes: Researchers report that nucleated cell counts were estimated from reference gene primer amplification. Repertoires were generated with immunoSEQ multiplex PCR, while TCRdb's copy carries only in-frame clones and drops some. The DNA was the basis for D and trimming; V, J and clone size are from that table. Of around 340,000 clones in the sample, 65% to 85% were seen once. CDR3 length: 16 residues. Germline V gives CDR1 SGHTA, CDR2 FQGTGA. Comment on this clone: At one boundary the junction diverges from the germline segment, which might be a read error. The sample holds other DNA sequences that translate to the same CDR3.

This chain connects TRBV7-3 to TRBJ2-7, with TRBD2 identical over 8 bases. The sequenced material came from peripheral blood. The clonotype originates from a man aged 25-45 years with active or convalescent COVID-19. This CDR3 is CASRIGGEDFSYEQYF. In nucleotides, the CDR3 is TGCGCCAGCAGAATCGGGGGGGAGGACTTCTCCTACGAGCAGTACTTC.